Here is one T cell receptor beta chain with its context. The antigen this receptor binds is unknown. Per-nucleotide qualities are absent, and no much larger clonotype sits a single base away. The collaborating institutions used their own protocols to collect whole blood in K2EDTA tubes. Collaborator samples were shipped for TCRbeta analysis as frozen whole blood, isolated PBMCs, or DNA extracted from either sample type. TCRbeta CDR3 regions were amplified from genomic DNA by means of the immunoSEQ Assay, a bias-controlled multiplex PCR. Processing in the source paper ran as follows. Within the assay, amplification of reference gene primers was used to estimate how many nucleated cells each sample contained. Sequence reads were collapsed and filtered to measure the absolute abundance of every unique TCRbeta CDR3 rearrangement. For each sample, productive Simpson clonality was calculated as the square root of Simpson's diversity index over productive rearrangements. Sourced from immuneACCESS, this table was stored by TCRdb with only in-frame sequences that have V and J called. A share of the clones is absent; for the studies checked, an unresolved V gene accounts for under half, and the remainder has no known explanation. V and J calls and clone size follow that table, whereas D and trimming were derived from the DNA. This sample lists more than 55,000 clones; almost 95% were detected once. Clones ranked in the top ten supply approximately 4.6% of the sample.

This entry belongs to a study of blood T cell repertoires in COVID-19 (dated by TCRdb to 2018 to 2021). Study-level background: Samples covering the acute and convalescent phases of COVID-19 were provided by collaborators in the United States, Italy and Spain. The material from the prospective study consisted of cDNA or gDNA derived from T cells, B-cell-depleted T cells, or PBMCs. Deeply sampled blood TCRbeta repertoires from subjects exposed to, actively infected with, or recovered from COVID-19 were included in the dataset. The repertoires were released in a freely available public database meant as a resource for research on the immune response to SARS-CoV-2. The samples were drawn from two sources: the first 160 participants of the ongoing ImmuneRACE study, and approximately 1,300 subjects contributed by 6 global collaborators. A de-identified subject ID, COVID-19 status, age in years and sex were almost always included in the sample metadata. Where available, HLA class I and class II types were obtained from metadata supplied by the sample provider rather than from assay-based typing. The investigation overall reported the following: Clinical and demographic metadata were provided uncurated, with the amount varying by source and participant.

Sequencing was performed on peripheral blood. This TCR was sampled from a man in his fifties with active COVID-19.

CDR3 region: CASSQERYRDRGYEQYF. The DNA sequence follows: TGCGCCAGCAGCCAAGAACGATATCGGGACAGGGGCTACGAGCAGTACTTC. The chain links TRBV4-1 with TRBJ2-7, and TRBD1 aligns with 10 junction nucleotides. V lost 0 bases and J lost 3 bases, and the count of bases not matched to a germline gene is 8. CDR1 and CDR2 are read off the germline V gene as MGHRA and YSYEKL. Reading from cysteine to phenylalanine, the CDR3 counts 17 amino acids. Of the read, only the CDR3 DNA is kept; its 51 bases are in frame from base 1.